This T cell receptor beta chain emerged from a study of blood T cells in healthy people across ages. Broader study findings: Diversity was higher, and naive CD4+ cells more numerous, in long-lived donors than in aged donors. Unknown donor CMV status possibly confounded expanded clonotype changes.

Using a J-beta primer mix together with a sample-barcoded 5' primer, a second PCR was run for roughly 7 to 11 cycles. A template-switch adaptor that had 12 random nucleotides put a tag on each cDNA molecule. TCRdb re-analysed the 5' RACE reads in MiXCR, keeping a single row per CDR3 protein. The table lists 790,000 or so distinct CDR3 sequences, about 61% of them singletons. As regards this clonotype: Its specificity is unknown.

No fewer than 6 micrograms of total RNA were isolated from every sample. The specimen was blood. This receptor was obtained from a man aged 35-49 years in good health.

The CDR3: CAATPDRANEQYF. The CDR3 nucleotides read TGTGCCGCGACACCGGACAGGGCAAATGAGCAGTACTTC. The rearrangement links TRBV2 to TRBJ2-5; TRBD1 matches at 8 bases. The germline V gene has CDR1 SNHLY and CDR2 FYNNEI. CDR3 length: 13 residues. Losses at the gene ends were 11 bases for V and 11 bases for J; bases not matched to a gene: 16.